This T cell receptor (beta chain) was observed in a study of beta chain features in type 1 diabetes. CD45RO/CCR7/CD25/CD127/CD95/CD27 separated CD4+ naive, central memory, regulatory and stem cell-like memory cells by sorting. Post-sort purity exceeded 98% for all sorted populations. CDR3 length: 16 residues. The V and J ends lost 5 bases and 0 bases, in that order; junction bases with no gene match: 4. Germline V gene sequence: CDR1 MRHNA, CDR2 SNTAGT. This clone was counted between two and nine times. Its antigen is currently unknown. The study's findings and limits: Reduced insertions and increased deletions marked VDJ junctions in type 1 diabetes patients.

All of the isolated RNA was reverse transcribed, so expressed TCRB transcripts were sequenced. Some clones are missing from TCRdb's copy, which holds only in-frame ones; the method was immunoSEQ multiplex PCR. The repertoire holds hundreds of thousands of clones, approximately 15% seen once, with roughly 0.033% in the top ten. Sequenced input: naive CD4+ T cells from blood. This sequence was found in a man under 40 in good health. V usage is TRBV6-4 and J usage is TRBJ2-1, with 10 bases that match TRBD2. The CDR3, as DNA: TGTGCCAGCAGTCCCAGCGGGAGGGCCTCCTACAATGAGCAGTTCTTC. Protein: CASSPSGRASYNEQFF.